This T cell receptor beta chain derives from a study of T cells in Graves' hyperthyroidism and ophthalmopathy (dated by TCRdb to the late 2010s). In the study overall: Peripheral blood samples were taken at initial diagnosis, before any treatment was given. TCR V-J signatures able to tell the groups apart were searched for in a discovery cohort of about a hundred patients, of whom 40 to 45 had Graves' ophthalmopathy and 57 had stable Graves' hyperthyroidism. An independent validation cohort of about 20 hyperthyroidism patients and approximately 15 patients who later progressed to ophthalmopathy tested prospective prediction of ophthalmopathy. For training and testing, the roughly 100 patients in the discovery cohort were randomly divided in a 7:3 ratio. Thyroid tissue and blood T-cell repertoires from more than five Graves' hyperthyroidism patients were also compared in the study. After blood sampling, hyperthyroidism patients were treated with methimazole at a starting dose of 30 mg daily, and ophthalmopathy patients were treated with high-dose intravenous methylprednisolone. The paper describes TCR Vbeta CDR3 sequencing of roughly 130 peripheral blood samples, made up of 43 ophthalmopathy patients, around 78 hyperthyroidism patients and approximately 17 progressor patients.

The TCR beta CDR3 regions were amplified from the RNA transcripts. The first round of RT-PCR for the TCR CDR3 was performed with the HTBI primer set and the Qiagen OneStep RT-PCR kit. The libraries were constructed in a second round of multiplex PCR and then size-selected and purified. Sequencing of the libraries was done on an Illumina HiSeq2000 using paired-end 100 bp reads. In the authors' own workflow: SOAPnuke was used to process the raw data, throwing out any read that contained adapters or uncalled bases, had a mean Phred below 15, or lacked an exact constant-primer or identifier match. High-quality paired reads were merged using COPE v1.2.5, and each unique nucleotide sequence was defined as a clonotype. MiTCR v1.1 was used to align the clonotypes against IMGT TRBV, TRBD and TRBJ reference segments. The analysis included only V-J combinations with a frequency above 0.0001, which together covered 99% to 99.2% of the repertoires. A TCS score was defined as the ratio of F50 (clonal expansion) to E x V (chaos), with BLOSUM62-based TCRdist applied between CDR3 peptides within each V-J. Welch's t-statistics and random forest reduced around 550 V-J features to 10 to 15, which were used in a naive Bayes classifier (R e1071). The Morisita-Horn index was used to measure how similar the thyroid and blood repertoires were. Using fastp at Q25 and MiXCR, TCRdb reprocessed the public reads and kept productive beta chains. Rows are unified per CDR3 protein, each entry keeping the most common DNA and genes. The V and J calls and clone size come from TCRdb's table, not from the authors' own analysis. The sample has about 840,000 distinct CDR3 sequences on record, over 35% of them singletons. The ten biggest clones cover 7% to 10% of the sample.

About this clonotype itself: No cognate antigen has been identified for it. Qualities for individual bases were not recorded, and no much larger clone is one base off.

Graves' hyperthyroidism was defined as stable when no progression to ophthalmopathy occurred over 18 months of follow-up. Hyperthyroidism patients were aged 18 to 65 years and newly diagnosed, with disease duration of less than 2 months. Exclusion was applied to patients with uncontrolled infections, other autoimmune diseases, pregnancy or lactation. Diagnoses were based on clinical symptoms, serum thyroxine and TRAb, thyroid ultrasound and orbital computed tomography. PBMCs were separated from around 9.1 ml of fresh peripheral blood using Ficoll-Paque density gradient centrifugation. Trizol reagent was used to extract total RNA, and RNA quality was then checked on an Agilent 2100 Bioanalyzer. In the germline V gene, CDR1 corresponds to MGHDK and CDR2 to SYGVNS. V is clipped by 5 bases and J by 1 base, and the sequence between their germline boundaries is 11 bases long. Taken from cysteine to phenylalanine, the CDR3 has 14 residues. Only CDR3 DNA is held: 42 bases, read in frame from base 1.

The paper as a whole reports these results and caveats: No statistical method was used to set the sample size in advance, and investigators knew the group allocation. A 13 V-J signature model separated ophthalmopathy from stable hyperthyroidism, with around 90% sensitivity and 81% to 82% specificity in cross-validation and 80%/75% in testing. In validation, progression to ophthalmopathy was predicted by the model with 70.59% sensitivity and approximately 78% specificity, a median of about 6.4 months before onset. Most expanded thyroid clonotypes (frequency above 0.001) were also detected in blood, suggesting blood repertoires may reflect thyroid immune responses.

The sequence was collected from a man younger than 30 with Graves' hyperthyroidism. The sequencing sample was made of blood. This sequence uses TRBV25-1 and TRBJ2-5; no D gene is confidently identified. The CDR3 is CASSYRAAQETQYF. The bases read TGTGCCAGCAGTTACCGGGCAGCCCAAGAGACCCAGTACTTC.